A single T cell receptor beta chain is shown here with its context. The sample originates from a study of blood T cell repertoires in COVID-19. Study-wide context: Acute-phase and convalescent COVID-19 samples originated in the United States, Italy and Spain.

Clones were sequenced by immunoSEQ multiplex PCR, and TCRdb holds only the in-frame ones, with some missing. Here the sample spans around 80,000 clones, about 80% being singletons. With 0 bases removed from V and 5 bases from J, the gap between germline ends came to 11 bases. This CDR3 has 15 residues. CDR1 SNHLY and CDR2 FYNNEI come from the germline V gene. The TCR comes from a human donor in a cohort sampled during active COVID-19. The sequenced sample consisted of peripheral blood. The V gene is TRBV2, the J gene TRBJ1-5, with D possibly TRBD1 on 6 matching bases. The CDR3 DNA reads as TGTGCCAGCAGTGAAGCGCCCACAGGGTATCAGCCCCAGCATTTT. Translated, it gives CASSEAPTGYQPQHF.